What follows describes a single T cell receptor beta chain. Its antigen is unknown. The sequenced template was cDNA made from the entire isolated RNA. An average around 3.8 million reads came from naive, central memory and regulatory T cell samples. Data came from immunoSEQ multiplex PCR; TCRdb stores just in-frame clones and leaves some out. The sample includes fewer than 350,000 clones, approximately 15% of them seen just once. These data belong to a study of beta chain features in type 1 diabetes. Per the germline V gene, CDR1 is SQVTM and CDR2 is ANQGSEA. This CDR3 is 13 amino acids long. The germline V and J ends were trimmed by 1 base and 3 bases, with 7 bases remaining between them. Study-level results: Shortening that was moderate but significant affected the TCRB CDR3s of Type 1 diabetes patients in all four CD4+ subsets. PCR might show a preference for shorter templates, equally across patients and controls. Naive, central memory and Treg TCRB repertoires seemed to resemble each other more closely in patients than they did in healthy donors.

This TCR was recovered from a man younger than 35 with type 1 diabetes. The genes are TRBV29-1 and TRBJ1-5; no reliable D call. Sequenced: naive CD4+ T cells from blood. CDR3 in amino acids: CSVEVSVNQPQHF. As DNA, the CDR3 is TGCAGCGTTGAAGTAAGCGTCAATCAGCCCCAGCATTTT.